These 12 T cell receptor beta chains were all obtained from the same sample, sequenced in a study of T cell changes during pregnancy in multiple sclerosis. Method: immunoSEQ multiplex PCR; TCRdb's copy keeps in-frame clones and lacks some. This table has about 24,000 clones, about nine tenths appearing once. Sample: CD8+ T cells from peripheral blood mononuclear cells, taken in the first trimester of pregnancy. The receptors shown here come from a female donor in good health, enrolled as a control in a pregnancy study.

This clone was picked up one time. The V gene is TRBV7-6, the J gene TRBJ1-4, with a tentative D call TRBD1 (6 bases). V lost 5 bases, J lost 0 bases, and 10 bases lay in between. Germline loops: CDR1 SGHVS, CDR2 FNYEAQ. There are 15 residues in the CDR3. The CDR3 region is CASSGKGATNEKLFF. The CDR3 DNA follows: TGTGCCAGCAGCGGAAAGGGGGCAACTAATGAAAAACTGTTTTTT.

This chain connects TRBV6-5 to TRBJ1-5; possibly TRBD1 for D (6 bases). The ends were cut back, 6 bases at V and 6 bases at J, with 15 bases in the middle. CDR1 is MNHEY, CDR2 SVGAGI, per germline. This CDR3 region has 14 residues. This CDR3 reads CASRPQGFGQPQHF. The DNA for the CDR3 is TGTGCCAGCAGGCCACAGGGTTTTGGTCAGCCCCAGCATTTT.

The V call is TRBV19, the J call TRBJ2-1, with no clear D. This CDR3 comprises 14 residues. Trimming left V 3 bases short and J 0 bases short, with 6 bases between. CDR1 is LNHDA and CDR2 is SQIVND in the germline V gene (reference sequence). CDR3: CASSMPGSYNEQFF. Here the CDR3 DNA reads TGTGCCAGTAGTATGCCGGGCTCCTACAATGAGCAGTTCTTC.

The V gene is TRBV28, the J gene TRBJ2-5, with 13 positions matching TRBD2. V shed 6 bases, J shed 5 bases, and the junction held 18 bases outside the gene matches. The CDR3 length is 19 residues. Germline CDR1 MDHEN, CDR2 SYDVKM. CDR3: CASSPGTSGVNALLETQYF. The DNA for the CDR3 is TGTGCCAGCAGCCCCGGGACTAGCGGGGTAAACGCCCTGCTGGAGACCCAGTACTTC. The variable domain in full, with the rest retrieved from reference TRBV28 and TRBJ2-5, is DVKVTQSSRYLVKRTGEKVFLECVQDMDHENMFWYRQDPGLGLRLIYFSYDVKMKEKGDIPEGYSVSREKKERFSLILESASTNQTSMYLCASSPGTSGVNALLETQYFGPGTRLLVL.

The rearrangement joins TRBV7-2 to TRBJ2-7; a possible D gene is TRBD1 (6 bases). Trimming took off 5 bases at V and 1 base at J, with 9 bases between the two ends. Germline CDR1 and CDR2: SGHTA and FQGNSA. This CDR3 is built from 13 residues. In DNA, the CDR3 is TGTGCCAGCAGCCGGACAGTATCCTACGAGCAGTACTTC. Translation gives CASSRTVSYEQYF.

The gene calls are TRBV6-5 and TRBJ1-1; no definite D call. The CDR3 is made up of 13 amino acids. Per germline, CDR1 MNHEY and CDR2 SVGAGI. V was pared by 6 bases and J by 1 base, with 9 bases between. The CDR3 loop reads CASSFTGNTEAFF. The CDR3 nucleotides are TGTGCCAGCAGCTTTACGGGGAACACTGAAGCTTTCTTT.

The chain employs TRBV5-6 and TRBJ2-7; D unclear. The CDR3 has 12 residues. The ends were cut back, 3 bases at V and 0 bases at J, with 4 bases in the middle. Germline V gene lookup returns CDR1 SGHDT and CDR2 YYEEEE. The CDR3 loop is CASSSSSYEQYF. Here the CDR3 DNA reads TGTGCCAGCAGCTCCTCCTCCTACGAGCAGTACTTC. The entire variable domain, with the rest obtained from reference TRBV5-6 and TRBJ2-7, is as follows: DAGVTQSPTHLIKTRGQQVTLRCSPKSGHDTVSWYQQALGQGPQFIFQYYEEEERQRGNFPDRFSGHQFPNYSSELNVNALLLGDSALYLCASSSSSYEQYFGPGTRLTVT.

This clone was counted a single time. This chain uses TRBV28 with TRBJ2-7, with D perhaps matching TRBD1 (5 bases). This CDR3 comprises 15 residues. Germline V gene lookup returns CDR1 MDHEN and CDR2 SYDVKM. The V gene lost 8 bases and the J gene lost 0 bases, with 17 bases spanning the gap. The CDR3 region is CASARRPDSSYEQYF. In DNA, the CDR3 is TGTGCCAGCGCCCGCCGCCCAGACAGCTCCTACGAGCAGTACTTC.

In regard to this clone: This sample also contains other DNA sequences that code for the same CDR3. The V and J genes are TRBV7-3 and TRBJ2-3, with D maybe TRBD2 (6 bases). CDR1 is SGHTA and CDR2 is FQGTGA in the germline V gene. CDR3 length: 15 amino acids. V dropped 1 base and J dropped 1 base, with 9 bases sitting between them. The CDR3 DNA reads TGTGCCAGCAGCTTAAATGGCGGGGGCACAGATACGCAGTATTTT. Amino acid sequence: CASSLNGGGTDTQYF.

The rearrangement joins TRBV28 to TRBJ2-2; D not resolved. Trimming took 4 bases from V and 7 from J, leaving 16 bases between them. The CDR3 contains 15 residues. Germline V CDR1 and CDR2: MDHEN, SYDVKM. This CDR3 reads CASSSRKEGVGELFF. CDR3 sequence (DNA): TGTGCCAGCAGTTCCCGAAAAGAAGGAGTCGGGGAGCTGTTTTTT. The whole variable domain, filled in from reference TRBV28 and TRBJ2-2, reads DVKVTQSSRYLVKRTGEKVFLECVQDMDHENMFWYRQDPGLGLRLIYFSYDVKMKEKGDIPEGYSVSREKKERFSLILESASTNQTSMYLCASSSRKEGVGELFFGEGSRLTVL.

V gene TRBV29-1 combines with J gene TRBJ1-2, with TRBD1 matching 11 bases. The CDR3 is 13 residues long. Germline CDR1 is SQVTM and CDR2 is ANQGSEA. Trimming cost V 4 bases and J 7 bases; bases outside gene matches: 5. CDR3 sequence: CSVGTGGVSGYTF. As DNA, the CDR3 is TGCAGCGTTGGGACAGGGGGCGTCTCTGGCTACACCTTC.

V and J are TRBV12-5 and TRBJ2-5; possible D gene TRBD1, 6 bases. The CDR3 covers 14 residues. Deletions cut 4 bases from V and 1 base from J, with 10 bases between. From germline, CDR1 is LGHNT and CDR2 FRNRAP. CDR3 loop: CASGSPGAQETQYF. CDR3 sequence (DNA): TGTGCTAGTGGTTCCCCAGGGGCCCAAGAGACCCAGTACTTC.